The entry that follows covers one T cell receptor beta chain sequence. The specificity of this receptor is unknown. No much larger clone is present one base from it, and per-base qualities are unavailable. In the ViraFEST assay, PBMC were stimulated with viral peptide pools, and antigen-specific CD4+ T cell clonotypes were then identified by expansion using TCR sequencing. After less than eleven days of culture, CD4+ T cells were isolated with the EasySep CD4+ T cell isolation kit. Healthy vaccine recipients had no prior SARS-CoV-2 infection, confirmed by negative nucleocapsid antibodies before and after vaccination. Around 2.1 million PBMC per well were cultured with 9 to 10 ug/ml peptides in IMDM containing approximately 4.7% human AB serum, about 9 IU/ml IL-2 and gentamicin. On days 3 and 7, half of the culture medium was replaced with fresh IL-2-containing medium. Unless noted otherwise, every peptide stimulation condition was grown in triplicate wells. PBMC were separated from whole blood using Ficoll-Paque Plus gradient centrifugation and were then either cryopreserved at -140C or used fresh. The overlapping peptide pools covered the spike proteins of SARS-CoV-2 as well as those of the common cold coronaviruses HCoV-NL63, HCoV-OC43 and HCoV-229E. Genomic DNA was extracted from cultured CD4+ T cells with the QIAamp micro DNA kit.

The library was prepared using the immunoSEQ multiplex PCR assay. TCR beta CDR3 sequencing was performed on DNA from the cultured, isolated CD4+ T cells. The source study handled its data this way. Non-productive TCR sequences were discarded, and reads were trimmed to the CDR3 region, with only CDR3s of 7 or more amino acids retained. The MANAFEST web app was used to identify antigen-specific clonotypes by comparing expansion in peptide wells with expansion in reference cultures. To be called positive, a clone needed expansion at FDR<0.05 compared with the reference and with all other wells, an odds ratio greater than 5, and a frequency greater than 0.1% in two replicate wells. Cross-reactive clonotypes were defined as significantly expanded in SARS-CoV-2 spike wells and in at least one common cold coronavirus spike condition. CDR3 similarity was assessed by Levenshtein distance using the stringdist R package, and unrooted trees were constructed with ape in R 3.6.1. In TCRdb, the immuneACCESS table is reduced to in-frame sequences with V and J assigned. These tables do not hold every clone; where another copy was compared, an unresolved V gene accounts for under half, and the others remain unexplained. D and trimming come from the DNA, and the V and J calls and clone size come from that table. The sample includes around 30,000 clones, with roughly 62% observed a single time. Jointly, the top ten make up 25% to 30% of the sample.

This sample stems from a study of vaccination effects on CD4 cells after COVID-19 (dated by TCRdb to between 2021 and 2024). With regard to the full study: Each participant received two doses of an mRNA SARS-CoV-2 vaccine, either BNT162b2 or mRNA-1273. In both COVID-19 convalescent patients and infection-naive vaccine recipients, the study compared SARS-CoV-2 spike-specific CD4+ TCR repertoires from before mRNA vaccination with those from after it. The full study included 9 to 10 COVID-19 convalescent patients and several SARS-CoV-2-naive healthy vaccine recipients. Cultures from other donors in the study were sequenced with the Oncomine TCR Beta short-read assay on an Illumina iSeq 100. Overall results and qualifications from the work: The study was limited by a small number of convalescent patients and lacked early post-infection timepoints. In healthy vaccine recipients, vaccine-induced clones were almost all SARS-CoV-2 mono-reactive, with only 1 of 255 being cross-reactive with common cold coronaviruses. Marked clonal contraction was observed in both infection-induced and vaccine-induced clones at late post-vaccination timepoints, consistent with waning T cell responses.

This TCR was recovered from a human donor who received a COVID-19 vaccine. Sequencing was performed on CD4+ T cells from PBMCs cultured with HCoV-229E spike peptides, taken before COVID-19 vaccination. This specimen's cell subset or site label, per the study, means: HCoV-229E spike overlapping peptide pool stimulation.

The CDR3 loop reads CASSGREGASSYEQYF. The bases are TGTGCCAGCAGTGGGCGGGAGGGCGCGAGCTCCTACGAGCAGTACTTC. The chain uses TRBV28 and TRBJ2-7, with 9 bases aligning to TRBD2. From the cysteine through the phenylalanine, the CDR3 covers 16 amino acids. Just the 48-base CDR3 DNA is kept, in frame starting at base 1. Trimming takes 5 bases off V and 0 bases off J; junction bases not matched to a gene: 8. Based on the germline V gene, the CDR1 and CDR2 sequences are MDHEN and SYDVKM.